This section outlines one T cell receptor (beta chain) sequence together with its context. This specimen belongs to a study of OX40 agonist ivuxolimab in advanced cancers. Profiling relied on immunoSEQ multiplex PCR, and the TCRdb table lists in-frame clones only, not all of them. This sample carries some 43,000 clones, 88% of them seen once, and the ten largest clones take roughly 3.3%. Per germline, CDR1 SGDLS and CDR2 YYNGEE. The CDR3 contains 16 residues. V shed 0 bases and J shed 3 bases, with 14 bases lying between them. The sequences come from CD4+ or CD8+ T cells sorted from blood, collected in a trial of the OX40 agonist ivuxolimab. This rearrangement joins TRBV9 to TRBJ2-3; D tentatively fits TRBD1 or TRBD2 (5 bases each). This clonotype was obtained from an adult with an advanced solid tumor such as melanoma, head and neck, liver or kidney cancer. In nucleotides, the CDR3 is TGTGCCAGCAGCGTAGGGGGACCGTGGCTTACAGATACGCAGTATTTT. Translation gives CASSVGGPWLTDTQYF.